Sequencing of this T cell receptor (beta chain) was carried out in a study of beta chain features in type 1 diabetes. Overall study context: In age, gender and cell yields, patients were similar to healthy donors. Examination of sorted cells across all samples involved around 99 million cells. Findings and caveats of the study: Significant though moderate, a shortening of TCRB CDR3s appeared in all four CD4+ subsets of Type 1 diabetes patients. Fewer junction insertions and more nucleotide deletions appeared in type 1 diabetes patients. High TCR expression in some cells could lead to their over-representation in cDNA sequencing.

On this clone: What it recognizes is unknown.

cDNA synthesis used the whole RNA isolate, giving expressed TCRB sequences. Assay: immunoSEQ multiplex PCR; the TCRdb copy retains only in-frame clones and omits some. The table shows roughly 300,000 clones, with 14% occurring only once. The trim removed 5 bases at V and 10 bases at J, leaving 6 bases unmatched. CDR3 length equals 13 residues. Germline V CDR1 and CDR2: MDHEN, SYDVKM. The origin of this receptor is a man younger than 45 with type 1 diabetes. The rearrangement uses TRBV28 and TRBJ2-7; 12 positions agree with TRBD2. The source material was naive CD4+ T cells from blood. The CDR3 sequence is CASSPGLAGKQYF. The DNA of the CDR3 is TGTGCCAGCAGTCCTGGACTAGCGGGGAAACAGTACTTC.